The 25 T cell receptor beta chains in this list originate from one sample, sequenced in a study of blood T cell repertoires in COVID-19. Clones were sequenced by immunoSEQ multiplex PCR, and TCRdb holds only the in-frame ones, with some missing. The sample holds about 180,000 clones, about four fifths seen once. Sequencing input: peripheral blood. These receptors all stem from a woman in her seventies with COVID-19, enrolled during active disease.

V is TRBV9 and J is TRBJ2-1; D perhaps matches TRBD1 (5 bases). V was trimmed by 3 bases and J by 3 bases, leaving 10 bases between them. Germline V gene data show CDR1 as SGDLS and CDR2 as YYNGEE. The CDR3 totals 14 residues. In nucleotides, the CDR3 is TGTGCCAGCAGCGCTTACGGACACTACAATGAGCAGTTCTTC. It specifies CASSAYGHYNEQFF.

The rearrangement joins TRBV18 to TRBJ1-2, with 9 nucleotides matching TRBD1. Looked up from germline, CDR1 is KGHSH and CDR2 is LQKENI. The V gene end was trimmed by 5 bases and the J gene end by 11 bases; junction bases not matched to a gene: 12. This CDR3 comprises 14 residues. The CDR3 coding sequence is TGTGCCAGCTCATCGGGACAGGGCCCGGTGATTTACACCTTC. Translated: CASSSGQGPVIYTF.

This rearrangement joins TRBV10-3 to TRBJ2-6, with 9 bases aligning to TRBD2. The J segment lost 2 bases and the V segment lost 2 bases, leaving 4 bases of the junction unmatched. Germline assignment: CDR1 ENHRY and CDR2 SYGVKD. This CDR3 comprises 17 residues. The chain's CDR3 is CAISEGSSGTGANVLTF. Written as DNA, the CDR3 is TGTGCCATCAGTGAGGGGTCTAGCGGGACTGGGGCCAACGTCCTGACTTTC.

The chain uses TRBV28 and TRBJ1-2; TRBD1 agrees at 7 bases. V lost 2 bases and J lost 4; bases outside the gene matches: 4. This CDR3 comprises 14 residues. Per the germline V gene, CDR1 is MDHEN and CDR2 is SYDVKM. CDR3 DNA: TGTGCCAGCAGTTTAGCGGGACAGTTCTATGGCTACACCTTC. Translating it yields CASSLAGQFYGYTF.

This sequence joins TRBV24-1 and TRBJ2-1, with D possibly being TRBD1 (6 bases). This CDR3 is built from 16 residues. The V end lost 2 bases, the J end lost 2 bases, and 12 bases lay between the germline ends. Germline V gene lookup returns CDR1 KGHDR and CDR2 SFDVKD. The CDR3 loop reads CATSDWGPGTYNEQFF. DNA of the CDR3: TGTGCCACCAGTGATTGGGGGCCAGGGACCTACAATGAGCAGTTCTTC.

The J gene is TRBJ2-3, the V gene TRBV11-2; tentatively, D is TRBD2 (5 bases). Trimming took 5 bases from V and 1 from J, leaving 13 bases between them. The CDR3 runs 15 residues. Germline V CDR1 and CDR2: SGHAT, FQNNGV. CDR3 sequence (DNA): TGTGCCAGCAGCGACCGTGGGAGTGGCACAGATACGCAGTATTTT. Amino acid sequence: CASSDRGSGTDTQYF.

The chain joins TRBV11-1 to TRBJ2-3; 7 bases agree with TRBD1. After removal of 7 bases from V and 6 bases from J, the junction contained 7 bases not matched to a gene. The germline V gene has CDR1 SGHAT and CDR2 FQDESV (reference sequence). CDR3 length equals 13 residues. The CDR3 sequence: CASTNRGMDTQYF. The CDR3 DNA sequence: TGTGCCAGCACAAACAGGGGAATGGATACGCAGTATTTT.

The gene calls are TRBV6-5 and TRBJ2-7; 12 bases match TRBD2. The CDR3 runs to 13 residues. Per the germline V gene, CDR1 is MNHEY and CDR2 is SVGAGI. V lost 4 bases to trimming and J lost 6 bases; unmatched junction nucleotides: 1. The CDR3 DNA follows: TGTGCCAGCAGTTTACTAGCGGGAGGCGAGCAGTACTTC. It is translated as CASSLLAGGEQYF.

The chain joins TRBV11-2 to TRBJ1-3; TRBD1 agrees at 7 bases. The germline V gene encodes CDR1 SGHAT and CDR2 FQNNGV. The CDR3 contains 16 residues. The V segment lost 5 bases and the J segment 1 base; nucleotides outside the gene matches: 8. This chain's CDR3 is CASSAQQGISGNTIYF. CDR3 coding DNA: TGTGCCAGCAGCGCACAACAGGGGATATCTGGAAACACCATATATTTT.

This chain's CDR3 is CATSDGTSGLAKNIQYF. DNA for the CDR3: TGTGCCACCAGTGACGGGACTAGCGGACTAGCCAAAAACATTCAGTACTTC. The genes are TRBV24-1 and TRBJ2-4, with 11 bases identical to TRBD2. The germline gives CDR1 KGHDR, CDR2 SFDVKD. The V and J ends lost 4 bases and 0 bases, in that order; junction bases with no gene match: 4. This CDR3 comprises 17 residues.

DNA for the CDR3: TGCGCCAGCAGTGAGTCGACAGGGTCGGGTACGCAGTATTTT. Translating gives CASSESTGSGTQYF. The chain uses TRBV10-1 and TRBJ2-3; the match to TRBD1 covers 7 bases. Trimming removed 0 bases from V and 8 bases from J; junction bases left unmatched: 5. The V gene's germline CDR1 is WNHNN and CDR2 SYGVQD (reference sequence). The CDR3 extends over 14 amino acids.

The J gene is TRBJ2-5, the V gene TRBV7-9; 10 bases align to TRBD2. The CDR3 is 14 amino acids. The junction had 3 bases not matched to a gene; V was cut back by 4 bases and J by 4 bases. CDR1 is SEHNR, CDR2 FQNEAQ, per germline (reference sequence). This CDR3 is CASSSSGSRETQYF. The CDR3 nucleotides are TGTGCCAGCAGCTCTAGCGGGAGTCGAGAGACCCAGTACTTC.

In DNA, the CDR3 is TGTGCCAGCAGTGAAGGGACTTTCCTGACCGGGGAGCTGTTTTTT. Translating it yields CASSEGTFLTGELFF. The rearrangement links TRBV6-1 to TRBJ2-2; D might be TRBD2 (5 bases). The V gene lost 1 base and the J gene lost 5 bases, with 11 bases spanning the gap. CDR3 length equals 15 residues. Germline V gene sequence: CDR1 MNHNS, CDR2 SASEGT.

This sequence joins TRBV29-1 and TRBJ2-1, with 9 bases identical to TRBD1. In germline, CDR1 is SQVTM, CDR2 ANQGSEA. Germline trimming cut 1 base from V and 13 bases from J; bases unmatched to any gene: 14. CDR3 length: 15 residues. CDR3: CSVEGGQGESWVQFF. CDR3 in DNA: TGCAGCGTTGAAGGGGGACAGGGAGAAAGTTGGGTACAGTTCTTC.

The chain uses TRBV5-1 and TRBJ2-1, with a possible D match to TRBD1 (6 bases). The V and J ends lost 0 bases and 6 bases respectively, with 25 bases between them. Germline-derived CDR1 and CDR2 are SGHRS and YFSETQ. The CDR3 contains 19 residues. CDR3 sequence: CASSLAEQGRELRTNEQFF. The CDR3, as DNA: TGCGCCAGCAGCTTGGCGGAGCAGGGGCGTGAGTTACGGACCAATGAGCAGTTCTTC.

This rearrangement joins TRBV3-1 (or the pseudogene TRBV3-2) to TRBJ1-5; D call uncertain. This CDR3 has 14 amino acids. Germline V gene sequence: CDR1 LGHDT, CDR2 YNNKEL (reference sequence). V lost 1 base, J lost 3 bases, and 7 bases lay in between. In DNA form, the CDR3 reads TGTGCCAGCAGCCAAGGGGCAGTCAATCAGCCCCAGCATTTT. Amino acid sequence: CASSQGAVNQPQHF.

The chain joins TRBV6-1 to TRBJ1-3; D call uncertain. Germline V gene lookup returns CDR1 MNHNS and CDR2 SASEGT. The germline V and J ends were trimmed by 1 base and 0 bases, with 10 bases remaining between them. The CDR3 spans 16 residues. The CDR3 DNA follows: TGTGCCAGCAGTGAAGTTGTGGGCAGCTCTGGAAACACCATATATTTT. It specifies CASSEVVGSSGNTIYF.

The CDR3 nucleotides are TGTGCCAGCAGCCCGGACAGGTACTATGGCTACACCTTC. Translation gives CASSPDRYYGYTF. The V gene is TRBV11-2, the J gene TRBJ1-2; 7 bases are shared with TRBD1. The CDR3 runs 13 residues. Germline CDR1 reads SGHAT; CDR2 reads FQNNGV. The ends lost 5 bases at V and 3 bases at J; junction bases unmatched: 3.

This rearrangement joins TRBV6-5 to TRBJ2-7, with 8 positions matching TRBD2. CDR1 and CDR2 from the germline V gene are MNHEY and SVGAGI. The CDR3 is 16 residues long. J lost 2 bases, V lost 3 bases, and 9 bases had no gene match. The CDR3 coding sequence is TGTGCCAGCAGTTATTCCTCCGGGCGGGGGGCCTACGAGCAGTACTTC. Protein sequence: CASSYSSGRGAYEQYF.

This CDR3 reads CAGGGQGYNEQFF. As DNA, the CDR3 is TGTGCCGGGGGGGGACAGGGTTACAATGAGCAGTTCTTC. This chain uses TRBV10-3 with TRBJ2-1; 9 bases map to TRBD1. CDR1 ENHRY and CDR2 SYGVKD come from the germline V gene. CDR3 length equals 13 residues. J gave up 4 bases and V 11 bases, and 6 bases lay outside the gene matches.

Comment on this clone: Compared with germline, one end of the junction differs, possibly owing to a read error. V and J are TRBV28 and TRBJ2-7, with TRBD2 matching 12 bases. The CDR3 sequence is 14 residues long. CDR1 is MDHEN and CDR2 is SYDVKM in the germline V gene. CDR3 residues: CASNTPGLAGVTPF. As DNA, the CDR3 is TGTGCCAGCAACACCCCGGGACTAGCGGGCGTCACGCCGTTC.

The rearrangement joins TRBV10-3 to TRBJ2-5; tentative D call: TRBD1 (8 bases). The CDR3 is made up of 15 amino acids. In germline, CDR1 is ENHRY, CDR2 SYGVKD. Trimming took 6 bases from V and 3 from J, leaving 17 bases between them. The CDR3 is CAIRTGEGRKETQYF. The CDR3 DNA follows: TGTGCCATCAGGACAGGGGAGGGGAGGAAAGAGACCCAGTACTTC.

The chain links TRBV7-2 to TRBJ2-4, with 7 bases matching TRBD2. Germline CDR1 is SGHTA and CDR2 is FQGNSA. The CDR3 runs 17 residues. V trimming: 1 base; J trimming: 6 bases; junction bases outside the gene matches: 12. The CDR3 DNA sequence: TGTGCCAGCAGCTTAGAGTTCCTAGCGGCCTCGGGAAACATTCAGTACTTC. Its translation is CASSLEFLAASGNIQYF.

This clone appeared once. The chain employs TRBV21-1 and TRBJ2-7; the table gives TRBD1 as D, unverified against the DNA. TRBV21-1 is a listed pseudogene. The CDR3 extends over 16 amino acids. This CDR3 is CASSKGAGTGGYEQYF. In DNA, the CDR3 is TGTGCCAGCAGCAAAGGGGCCGGGACAGGGGGCTACGAGCAGTACTTC.

The CDR3 nucleotides read TGTGCCAGCAGCTTCGGTGACAGGGCCACTGAAGCTTTCTTT. It specifies CASSFGDRATEAFF. The rearrangement joins TRBV5-4 to TRBJ1-1; 7 nucleotides agree with TRBD1. The CDR3 loop spans 14 amino acids. CDR1 SGHNT and CDR2 YYREEE come from the germline V gene (reference sequence). V shed 2 bases, J shed 4 bases, and the junction held 5 bases outside the gene matches.